The sequence of this T cell receptor (beta chain) was determined in a study of CD8 T cells in ankylosing spondylitis. Whole-study results and caveats: A TCR beta motif of 8 or 9 highly homologous variants appeared characteristic of ankylosing spondylitis blood. Significantly higher representation of disease-linked clones was reported for matched ankylosing spondylitis synovial fluid.

TCRdb itself ran the 5' RACE reads through MiXCR, one entry per CDR3 protein. The sample includes more than 100,000 distinct CDR3 sequences, roughly a sixth of them seen just once. About this clonotype: The antigen is undetermined.

The CDR3 extends over 15 amino acids. V gave up 3 bases and J gave up 3 bases; unmatched junction bases: 6. Germline-derived CDR1 and CDR2 are SGDLS and YYNGEE. Specimen: blood, either unsorted or a sorted T cell fraction (not recorded which). The chain is built from TRBV9 and TRBJ2-1; 7 bases line up with TRBD1. The sequence came from a male donor with ankylosing spondylitis. CDR3 region: CASSASGTDYNEQFF. The CDR3 nucleotides are TGTGCCAGCAGCGCGTCCGGGACAGACTACAATGAGCAGTTCTTC.